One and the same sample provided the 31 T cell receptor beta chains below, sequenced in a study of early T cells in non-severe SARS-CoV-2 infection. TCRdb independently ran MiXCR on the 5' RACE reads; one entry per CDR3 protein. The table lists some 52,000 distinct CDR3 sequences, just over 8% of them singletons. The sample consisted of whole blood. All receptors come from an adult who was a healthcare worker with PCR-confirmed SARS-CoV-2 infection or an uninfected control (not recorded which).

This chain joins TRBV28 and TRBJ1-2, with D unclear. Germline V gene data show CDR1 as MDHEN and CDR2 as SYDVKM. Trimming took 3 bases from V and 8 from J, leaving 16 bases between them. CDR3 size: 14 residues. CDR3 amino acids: CASSFSSLARGYTF. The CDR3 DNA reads TGTGCCAGCAGTTTCTCCTCATTGGCTAGGGGCTACACCTTC.

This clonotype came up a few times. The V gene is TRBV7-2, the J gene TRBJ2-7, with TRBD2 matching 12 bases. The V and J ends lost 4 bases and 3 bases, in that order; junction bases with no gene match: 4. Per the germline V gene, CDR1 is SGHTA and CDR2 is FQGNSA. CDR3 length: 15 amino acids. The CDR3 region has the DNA TGTGCCAGCAGCTCACTAGCGGGGGGATTCTACGAGCAGTACTTC. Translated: CASSSLAGGFYEQYF.

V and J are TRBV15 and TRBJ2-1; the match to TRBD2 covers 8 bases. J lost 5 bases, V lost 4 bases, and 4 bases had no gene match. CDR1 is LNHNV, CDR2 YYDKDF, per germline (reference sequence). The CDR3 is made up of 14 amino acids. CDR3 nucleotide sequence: TGTGCCACCAGCATCCGTAGCGGGAACAATGAGCAGTTCTTC. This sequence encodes CATSIRSGNNEQFF.

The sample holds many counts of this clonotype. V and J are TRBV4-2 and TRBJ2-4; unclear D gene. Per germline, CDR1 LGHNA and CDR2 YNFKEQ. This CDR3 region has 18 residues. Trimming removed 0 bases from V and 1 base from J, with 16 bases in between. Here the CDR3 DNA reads TGTGCCAGCAGCCAAGATAGTGAGGCTGGGGTCGCCAAAAACATTCAGTACTTC. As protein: CASSQDSEAGVAKNIQYF.

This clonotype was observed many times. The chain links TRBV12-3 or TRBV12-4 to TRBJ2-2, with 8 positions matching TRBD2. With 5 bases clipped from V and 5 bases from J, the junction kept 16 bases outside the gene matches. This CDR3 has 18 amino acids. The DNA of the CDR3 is TGTGCCAGCAGTCCGAGCTTTAGCGGGATCGGTGGGACCGGGGAGCTGTTTTTT. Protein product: CASSPSFSGIGGTGELFF.

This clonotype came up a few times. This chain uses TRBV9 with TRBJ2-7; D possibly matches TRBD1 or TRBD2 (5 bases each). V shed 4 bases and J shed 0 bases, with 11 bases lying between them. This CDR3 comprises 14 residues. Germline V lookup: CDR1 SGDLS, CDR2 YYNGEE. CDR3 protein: CASSLGDPSYEQYF. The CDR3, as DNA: TGTGCCAGCAGCTTAGGGGACCCCTCCTACGAGCAGTACTTC. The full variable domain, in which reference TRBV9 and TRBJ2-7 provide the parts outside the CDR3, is DSGVTQTPKHLITATGQRVTLRCSPRSGDLSVYWYQQSLDQGLQFLIQYYNGEERAKGNILERFSAQQFPDLHSELNLSSLELGDSALYFCASSLGDPSYEQYFGPGTRLTVT.

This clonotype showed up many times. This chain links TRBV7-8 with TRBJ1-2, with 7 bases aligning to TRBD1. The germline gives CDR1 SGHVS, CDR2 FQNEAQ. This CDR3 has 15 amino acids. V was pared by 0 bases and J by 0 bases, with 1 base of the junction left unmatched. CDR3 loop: CASSLADRANYGYTF. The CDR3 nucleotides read TGTGCCAGCAGCTTAGCAGACAGGGCTAACTATGGCTACACCTTC.

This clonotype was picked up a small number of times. The CDR3 region is CASSRTLNTEAFF. In DNA form, the CDR3 reads TGCGCCAGCAGTCGGACCTTGAACACTGAAGCTTTCTTT. The rearrangement links TRBV4-3 to TRBJ1-1, with unresolved D. The CDR3 extends over 13 amino acids. The ends were cut back, 6 bases at V and 0 bases at J, with 8 bases in the middle. From germline, CDR1 is LGHNA and CDR2 YSLEER.

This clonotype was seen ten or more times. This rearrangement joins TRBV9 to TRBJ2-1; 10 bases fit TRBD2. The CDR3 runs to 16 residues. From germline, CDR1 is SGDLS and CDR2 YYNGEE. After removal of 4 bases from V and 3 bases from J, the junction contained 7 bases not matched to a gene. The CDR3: CASSPGTSASYNEQFF. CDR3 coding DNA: TGTGCCAGCAGCCCCGGGACTAGCGCGAGCTACAATGAGCAGTTCTTC.

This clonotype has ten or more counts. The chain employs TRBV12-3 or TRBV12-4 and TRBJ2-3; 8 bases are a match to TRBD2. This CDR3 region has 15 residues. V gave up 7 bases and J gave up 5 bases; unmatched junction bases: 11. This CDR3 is CASIRGTRVQDTQYF. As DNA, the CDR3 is TGTGCCAGCATCCGCGGGACTAGGGTTCAAGATACGCAGTATTTT.

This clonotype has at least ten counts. The CDR3 reads CASSIPGTSGGVTYEQYF. The CDR3, as DNA: TGTGCCAGTAGTATACCGGGGACTAGCGGGGGAGTGACGTACGAGCAGTACTTC. The chain uses TRBV19 and TRBJ2-7; 14 bases map to TRBD2. The CDR3 spans 18 residues. Germline trimming cut 2 bases from V and 4 bases from J; bases unmatched to any gene: 10. Germline CDR1 reads LNHDA; CDR2 reads SQIVND (reference sequence). Variable domain in full (rest from reference TRBV19 and TRBJ2-7): DGGITQSPKYLFRKEGQNVTLSCEQNLNHDAMYWYRQDPGQGLRLIYYSQIVNDFQKGDIAEGYSVSREKKESFPLTVTSAQKNPTAFYLCASSIPGTSGGVTYEQYFGPGTRLTVT.

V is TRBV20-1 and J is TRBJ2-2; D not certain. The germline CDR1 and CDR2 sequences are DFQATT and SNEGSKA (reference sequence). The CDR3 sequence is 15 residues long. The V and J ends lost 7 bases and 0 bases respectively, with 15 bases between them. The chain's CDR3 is CSVLPQDSNTGELFF. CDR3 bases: TGCAGTGTCCTACCCCAGGATTCGAACACCGGGGAGCTGTTTTTT.

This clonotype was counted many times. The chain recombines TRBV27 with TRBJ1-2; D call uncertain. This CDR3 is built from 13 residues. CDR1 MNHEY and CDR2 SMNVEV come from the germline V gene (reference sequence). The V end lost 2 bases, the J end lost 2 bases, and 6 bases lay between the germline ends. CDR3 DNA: TGTGCCAGCAGTTTAAGGGAGAACTATGGCTACACCTTC. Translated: CASSLRENYGYTF.

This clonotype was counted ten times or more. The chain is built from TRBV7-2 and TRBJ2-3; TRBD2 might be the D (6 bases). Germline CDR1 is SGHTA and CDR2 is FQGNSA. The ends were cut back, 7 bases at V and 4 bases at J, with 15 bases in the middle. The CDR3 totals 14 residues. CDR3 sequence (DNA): TGTGCCAGCAACGAACGAGCGGGCCCAGATACGCAGTATTTT. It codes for CASNERAGPDTQYF.

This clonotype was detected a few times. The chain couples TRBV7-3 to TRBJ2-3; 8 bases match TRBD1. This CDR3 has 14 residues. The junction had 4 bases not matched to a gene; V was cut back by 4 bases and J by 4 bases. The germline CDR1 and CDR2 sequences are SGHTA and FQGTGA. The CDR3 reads CASSSGGGADTQYF. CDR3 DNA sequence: TGTGCCAGCAGCTCAGGGGGCGGCGCAGATACGCAGTATTTT. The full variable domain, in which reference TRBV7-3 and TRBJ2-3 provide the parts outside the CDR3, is GAGVSQTPSNKVTEKGKYVELRCDPISGHTALYWYRQSLGQGPEFLIYFQGTGAADDSGLPNDRFFAVRPEGSVSTLKIQRTERGDSAVYLCASSSGGGADTQYFGPGTRLTVL.

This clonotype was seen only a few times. The CDR3 DNA reads as TGTGCCAGCAGTTCAAGACCGGGACAGGGCCTCACCGGGGAGCTGTTTTTT. Translation gives CASSSRPGQGLTGELFF. This rearrangement joins TRBV7-3 to TRBJ2-2; 9 nucleotides agree with TRBD1. V shed 6 bases, J shed 4 bases, and the junction held 12 bases outside the gene matches. The CDR3 totals 17 residues. Per germline, CDR1 SGHTA and CDR2 FQGTGA. The whole variable domain, filled in from reference TRBV7-3 and TRBJ2-2, reads GAGVSQTPSNKVTEKGKYVELRCDPISGHTALYWYRQSLGQGPEFLIYFQGTGAADDSGLPNDRFFAVRPEGSVSTLKIQRTERGDSAVYLCASSSRPGQGLTGELFFGEGSRLTVL.

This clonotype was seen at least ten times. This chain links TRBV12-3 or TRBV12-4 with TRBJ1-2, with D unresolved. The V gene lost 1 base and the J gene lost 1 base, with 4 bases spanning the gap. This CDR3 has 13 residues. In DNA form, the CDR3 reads TGTGCCAGCAGTTTAGATTTTAACTATGGCTACACCTTC. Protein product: CASSLDFNYGYTF.

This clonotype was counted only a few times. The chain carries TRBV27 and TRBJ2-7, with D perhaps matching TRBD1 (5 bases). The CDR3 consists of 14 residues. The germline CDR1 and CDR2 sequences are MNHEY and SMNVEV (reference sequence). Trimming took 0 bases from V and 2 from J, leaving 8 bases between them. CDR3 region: CASSLSQGPYEQYF. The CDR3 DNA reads TGTGCCAGCAGTTTATCGCAGGGCCCCTACGAGCAGTACTTC.

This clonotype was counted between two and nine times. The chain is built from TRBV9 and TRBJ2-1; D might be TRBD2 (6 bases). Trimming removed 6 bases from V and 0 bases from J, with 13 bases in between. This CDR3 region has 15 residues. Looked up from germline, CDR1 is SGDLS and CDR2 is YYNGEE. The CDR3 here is CASTRDSRSYNEQFF. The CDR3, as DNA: TGTGCCAGCACCAGGGACTCACGCTCCTACAATGAGCAGTTCTTC.

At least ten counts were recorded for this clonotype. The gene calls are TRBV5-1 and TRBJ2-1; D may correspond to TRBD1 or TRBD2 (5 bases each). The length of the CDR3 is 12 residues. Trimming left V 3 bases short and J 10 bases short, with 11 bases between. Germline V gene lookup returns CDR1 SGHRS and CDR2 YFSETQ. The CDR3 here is CASSSGRLEQFF. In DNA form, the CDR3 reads TGCGCCAGCAGCTCGGGACGGCTAGAGCAGTTCTTC. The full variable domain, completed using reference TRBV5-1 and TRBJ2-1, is KAGVTQTPRYLIKTRGQQVTLSCSPISGHRSVSWYQQTPGQGLQFLFEYFSETQRNKGNFPGRFSGRQFSNSRSEMNVSTLELGDSALYLCASSSGRLEQFFGPGTRLTVL.

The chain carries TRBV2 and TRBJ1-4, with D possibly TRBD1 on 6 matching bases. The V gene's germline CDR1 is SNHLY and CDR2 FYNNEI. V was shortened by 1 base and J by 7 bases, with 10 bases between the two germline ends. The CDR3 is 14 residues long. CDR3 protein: CASSEGLGGEKLFF. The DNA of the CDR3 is TGTGCCAGCAGTGAAGGTCTAGGGGGTGAAAAACTGTTTTTT.

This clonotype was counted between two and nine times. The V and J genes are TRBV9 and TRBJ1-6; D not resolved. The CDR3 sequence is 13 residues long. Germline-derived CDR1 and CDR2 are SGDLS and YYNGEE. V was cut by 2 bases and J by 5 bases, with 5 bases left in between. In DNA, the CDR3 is TGTGCCAGCAGCGTTAGGGATAATTCACCCCTCCACTTT. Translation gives CASSVRDNSPLHF.

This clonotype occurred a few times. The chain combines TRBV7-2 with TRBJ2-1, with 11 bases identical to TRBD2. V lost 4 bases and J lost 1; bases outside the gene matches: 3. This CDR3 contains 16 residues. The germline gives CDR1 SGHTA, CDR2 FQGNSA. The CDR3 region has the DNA TGTGCCAGCAGCTCCGTAGCGGGGGGGTCCTACAATGAGCAGTTCTTC. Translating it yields CASSSVAGGSYNEQFF.

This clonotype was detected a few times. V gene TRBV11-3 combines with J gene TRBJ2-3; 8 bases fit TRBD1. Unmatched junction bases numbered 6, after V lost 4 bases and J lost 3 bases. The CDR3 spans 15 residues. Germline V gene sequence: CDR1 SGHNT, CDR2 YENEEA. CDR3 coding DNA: TGTGCCAGCAGCTCCCGGACAGGGACTACAGATACGCAGTATTTT. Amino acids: CASSSRTGTTDTQYF.

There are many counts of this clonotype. CDR3 DNA: TGCAGTGCTAGAGCACACAGGGAGTACGAGCAGTACTTC. This gives the protein CSARAHREYEQYF. This chain links TRBV20-1 with TRBJ2-7; D is perhaps TRBD1 (6 bases). V lost 1 base, J lost 4 bases, and 11 bases lay in between. CDR1 is DFQATT and CDR2 is SNEGSKA in the germline V gene (reference sequence). The CDR3 length is 13 residues.

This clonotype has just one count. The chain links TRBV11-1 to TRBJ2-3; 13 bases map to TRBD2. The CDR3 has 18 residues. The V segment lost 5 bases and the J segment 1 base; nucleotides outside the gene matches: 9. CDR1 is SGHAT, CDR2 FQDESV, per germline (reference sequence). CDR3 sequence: CASSPWTSGGPGTDTQYF. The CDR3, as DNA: TGTGCCAGCAGCCCGTGGACTAGCGGGGGCCCAGGCACAGATACGCAGTATTTT.

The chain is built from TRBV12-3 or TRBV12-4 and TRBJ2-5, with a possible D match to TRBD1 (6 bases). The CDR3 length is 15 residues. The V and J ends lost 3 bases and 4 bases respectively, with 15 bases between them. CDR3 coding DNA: TGTGCCAGCAGTTTGACCAGCCAGGGGTTAGAGACCCAGTACTTC. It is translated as CASSLTSQGLETQYF.

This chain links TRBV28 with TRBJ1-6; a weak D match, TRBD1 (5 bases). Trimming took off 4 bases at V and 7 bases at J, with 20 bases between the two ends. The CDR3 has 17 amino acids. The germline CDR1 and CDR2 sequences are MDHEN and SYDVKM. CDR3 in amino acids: CASSSPGKGAQNSPLHF. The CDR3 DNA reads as TGTGCCAGCAGTTCTCCAGGGAAGGGCGCTCAAAATTCACCCCTCCACTTT.

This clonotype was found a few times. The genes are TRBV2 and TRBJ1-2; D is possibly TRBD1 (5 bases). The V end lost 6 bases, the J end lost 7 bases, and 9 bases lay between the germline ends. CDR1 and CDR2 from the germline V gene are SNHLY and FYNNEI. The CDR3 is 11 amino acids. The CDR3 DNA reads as TGTGCCAGCAGCCTGGGGGGTGGCTACACCTTC. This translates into CASSLGGGYTF.

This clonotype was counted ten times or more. In nucleotides, the CDR3 is TGTGCCAGCAGCTTCGGACTAGCGGGCAATGAGCAGTTCTTC. Its translation: CASSFGLAGNEQFF. This chain connects TRBV7-2 to TRBJ2-1; the match to TRBD2 covers 11 bases. CDR3 length equals 14 residues. After removal of 3 bases from V and 6 bases from J, the junction contained 1 base not matched to a gene. Germline CDR1 and CDR2: SGHTA and FQGNSA.

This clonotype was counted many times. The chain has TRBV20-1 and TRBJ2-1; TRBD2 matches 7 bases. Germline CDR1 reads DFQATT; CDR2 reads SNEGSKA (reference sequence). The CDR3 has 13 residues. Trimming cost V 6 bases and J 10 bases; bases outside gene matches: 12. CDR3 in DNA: TGCAGTGCCCCATCTGCGGGAGTTGGAGAGCAGTTCTTC. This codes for CSAPSAGVGEQFF.